This TCR beta chain stems from a study of radiation and T cells in renal cell carcinoma (TCRdb year 2020). Study-level background: In total, 50 to 55 samples underwent TCR beta sequencing: around 26 tumors plus 27 peripheral blood samples. Across all 53 samples, several million unique CDR3 nucleotide sequences encoding 2.5 million to 3 million unique CDR3 amino acid sequences were identified. Summary of the overall study and its limitations: Irradiated tumors showed higher TCR clonality than controls, with the top 100 clonotypes averaging 54% of the repertoire versus 43% in nephrectomy-only tumors. Compared with control tumors, irradiated tumors had a greater number of dominant CDR3 motifs, and these motifs made up a bigger portion of the repertoire. Intratumoral heterogeneity went uncaptured because the only tumor material available was small regions of about 1 g. Because the trial had a single-armed design, the trial could not examine how radiation dose or scheduling affected the TCR repertoire.

This sample's time point label indicates: tumor resected at nephrectomy. The treatment or condition label for this specimen denotes: treatment-naive control, cytoreductive nephrectomy. Control tumors were obtained from treatment-naive renal cell carcinoma patients in whom cytoreductive nephrectomy was performed without prior radiation. Every patient had renal cell carcinoma of clear cell pathology. Control tumors used for TCR sequencing came from a handful of females and ten to eleven males, resected 2011 to 2014, with median age about 50 years (range about 40 to 82). Tumors were dissociated mechanically, digested with collagenase/hyaluronidase at 37 degrees C, processed in gentleMACS C tubes, and stored in liquid nitrogen. Genomic DNA for TCR sequencing was prepared using the QIAamp DNA Blood Mini Kit (Qiagen). The analyses included just those samples that passed every quality control check. TCR beta libraries were generated from genomic DNA with the immunoSEQ kit, following the manufacturer's recommendations. Library preparation used a first multiplex PCR with proprietary primers, then a second PCR adding unique barcodes, with bead cleanups after each round. A kit-provided positive control reaction and a negative control reaction were included in every sample batch. The final libraries were assessed on an Agilent 4200 TapeStation D1000 ScreenTape, pooled by volume, and quantified by qPCR. Sequencing ran on an Illumina NextSeq500 with a MidOutput 150-cycle cartridge, using 156 Read1 and 15 Index1 cycles with kit custom primers. The pooled library was loaded at roughly 0.92 pM with a roughly 20% PhiX control spike-in. On the study's bioinformatics: The vendor-processed data were analyzed in R, and a clonotype was defined as all T cells that share the same CDR3 nucleotide sequence. For clone abundance analyses, frequencies were normalized to the 10,000 most abundant clones per sample. Before analysis, public T cell clones were removed, and these numbered fewer than six per sample on average. Dominant motif analysis used ImmunoMap with the PAM10 matrix, gap penalty 30 and homology threshold 0.3; motifs with cumulative frequency at least 0.01 counted as dominant. Held by TCRdb, this immuneACCESS table contains in-frame sequences only and omits some clones. Under half of the omission traces to an unresolved V gene where checked; the cause of the rest is unknown. From that table come the V and J calls and clone size; the DNA was used to work out D and trimming. Within this sample are over 15,000 clones, with approximately 56% of them counted one time only. The ten largest clones capture 9.7% of the sample.

For this clone: The target of this receptor is not known. One base away there is no much larger clone; base qualities are not given.

The junction carries 20 bases between V and J, which are trimmed by 7 bases and 4 bases respectively. The CDR3 has 16 amino acids, counting the end cysteine and phenylalanine. The sequence is cut down to CDR3 DNA, 48 bases in frame from base 1. The germline V gene (reference sequence) yields MNHEY for CDR1 and SMNVEV for CDR2. The receptor was isolated from a man aged 35-49 years with renal cell carcinoma. The sequencing here drew on tumor tissue, taken from a patient whose treatment was nephrectomy without radiotherapy. Here the chain combines TRBV27 and TRBJ1-5; 5 matching bases give a weak D call of TRBD1. The CDR3 reads as follows: CASKPRGGVGNQPQHF. The DNA reads as follows: TGTGCCAGCAAACCTAGGGGAGGGGTGGGGAATCAGCCCCAGCATTTT.